This is a list of T cell receptor beta chains from one sample in a study of cytomegalovirus exposure and HLA in healthy donors. Here immunoSEQ multiplex PCR was the method, and the copy in TCRdb shows in-frame clones only, minus some. Seen here are over 150,000 clones, approximately 80% observed once, and the top ten hold roughly 13%. Sequencing used PBMCs. The source is a man aged 25-40 years in good health and CMV-seropositive. Both conserved end residues are part of each CDR3. A D gene is named only where the DNA matches it firmly. Clone size is shown for a subset of rows, as once, few, many or a class of expanded clone.

>NA|TRBJ1-5|TRBV6-1|NA
TGTGCCAGCACCCCTCAGGGAATGGGCAATCAGCCCCAGCATTTT
CASTPQGMGNQPQHF
>TRBD2|TRBJ2-7|TRBV15|few
TGTGCCACCAGCACAGGGACTAGCTCCTACGAGCAGTACTTC
CATSTGTSSYEQYF
>NA|TRBJ2-5|TRBV27|once
TGTGCCAGCATGAGACTAGAACATCAGGCGTACCAAGAGACCCAGTACTTC
CASMRLEHQAYQETQYF
>TRBD1|TRBJ1-1|TRBV19|NA
TGTGCCAGTAGTCAGGGACAGGGCTCTGAAGCTTTCTTT
CASSQGQGSEAFF
>TRBD2|TRBJ2-1|TRBV28|NA
TGTGCCAGCAGTTCCCAGGAGCTAGCGGGAGATTACAATGAGCAGTTCTTC
CASSSQELAGDYNEQFF
>TRBD2|TRBJ2-1|TRBV11-1|NA
TGTGCCAGCAGCCTGGAGGGGACTAGCGGGAGCTCCTACAATGAGCAGTTCTTC
CASSLEGTSGSSYNEQFF
>TRBD1|TRBJ1-1|TRBV27|NA
TGTGCCAGCAGTGCAGGGACAGCCCGGAGCACTGAAGCTTTCTTT
CASSAGTARSTEAFF
>TRBD2|TRBJ2-5|TRBV11-2|NA
TGTGCCAGCAGCTTTCCCCTAGCGGGAACTGAGACCCAGTACTTC
CASSFPLAGTETQYF
>TRBD1|TRBJ2-3|TRBV5-4|few
TGTGCCAGCAGATACCGGGACAGGGGTCGTGGGGATACGCAGTATTTT
CASRYRDRGRGDTQYF
>TRBD1|TRBJ1-1|TRBV28|once
TGTGCCAGCAGTCGACCAGGGGGCGATTACGACACTGAAGCTTTCTTT
CASSRPGGDYDTEAFF
>NA|TRBJ1-5|TRBV2|NA
TGTGCCAGCCGGAGATCGATCAATCAGCCCCAGCATTTT
CASRRSINQPQHF
>NA|TRBJ1-2|TRBV11-2|NA
TGTGCCAGCAGCTTAGAATTTGGAGCTAACTATGGCTACACCTTC
CASSLEFGANYGYTF
>NA|TRBJ2-3|TRBV7-9|NA
TGTGCCAGCAGTGACGGAACTGGTAGCGGATCTCACACAGATACGCAGTATTTT
CASSDGTGSGSHTDTQYF
>NA|TRBJ2-3|TRBV2|NA
TGTGCCAGCATGGGGGCAGGGTCAGATACGCAGTATTTT
CASMGAGSDTQYF
>TRBD1|TRBJ2-2|TRBV28|NA
TGTGCCAGCAGTTTTTATGATACGGGGACAGGAGGCACCGGGGAGCTGTTTTTT
CASSFYDTGTGGTGELFF
>NA|TRBJ1-2|TRBV19|NA
TGTGCCAGTAGTAACAGGGACGACTATGGCTACACCTTC
CASSNRDDYGYTF
>TRBD2|TRBJ2-7|TRBV2|NA
TGTGCCAGCAGTGAACAGCGGGACTCCTACGAGCAGTACTTC
CASSEQRDSYEQYF
>TRBD2|TRBJ2-1|TRBV11-1|NA
TGTGCCAGCAGCCACACAGCGGGAGTCTCCTACAATGAGCAGTTCTTC
CASSHTAGVSYNEQFF
>NA|TRBJ1-4|TRBV27|NA
TGTGCCAGCACGGCTGCGAGGGGGGGCGGCGAAAAACTGTTTTTT
CASTAARGGGEKLFF
>TRBD1|TRBJ2-7|TRBV6-5|few
TGTGCCAGCAGGGGGACAGGGAGAAGCTCCTACGAGCAGTACTTC
CASRGTGRSSYEQYF
>TRBD1|TRBJ1-4|TRBV2|NA
TGTGCCAGCGCATGGGACAGTCGGGATGAAAAACTGTTTTTT
CASAWDSRDEKLFF
>NA|TRBJ1-3|TRBV18|NA
TGTGCCAGCTCACCGCAGGGAACTGGAAACACCATATATTTT
CASSPQGTGNTIYF
>NA|TRBJ2-1|TRBV6-5|few
TGTGCCAGCAGTTACTCGATTGGGGACACGTACAATGAGCAGTTCTTC
CASSYSIGDTYNEQFF
>TRBD2|TRBJ2-1|TRBV10-3|once
TGTGCCATCAGTGAGTGGGGACTAGCGGGAGTCAATGAGCAGTTCTTC
CAISEWGLAGVNEQFF
>TRBD1|TRBJ1-3|TRBV30|NA
TGTGCCTGGGGACAGGCCCCAAACACCATATATTTT
CAWGQAPNTIYF